Listed below are T cell receptor beta chains from one sample, sequenced in a study of vaccination effects on CD4 cells after COVID-19. These receptors' targets are unknown. Data came from immunoSEQ multiplex PCR; TCRdb stores just in-frame clones and leaves some out. The sample holds some 46,000 clones, less than 85% seen once. This sample comprised CD4+ T cells from PBMCs cultured without peptide, obtained after COVID-19 vaccination. These receptors originate from a human donor who had a prior SARS-CoV-2 infection. Each CDR3 is given with its conserved first and last residue. Fields, in order: J gene, CDR3 length, V gene, D gene, clone size, CDR3 DNA, CDR3 protein. D genes are given only for firm matches. Clone size is given for some rows only: seen once, a few or many times, or a class if the clone is expanded.

J: TRBJ1-6; length: 16; V: TRBV7-8; D: .; size: .; DNA: TGTGCCAGCAGCTTACAGGCCAGCTCCTATAATTCACCCCTCCACTTT; CDR3: CASSLQASSYNSPLHF
J: TRBJ2-1; length: 12; V: TRBV28; D: .; size: .; DNA: TGTGCCAGCAGTCTTTATAGGCGTGAGCAGTTCTTC; CDR3: CASSLYRREQFF
J: TRBJ2-3; length: 15; V: TRBV5-4; D: .; size: .; DNA: TGTGCCAGCAGCTCGGGGGCTCGGGAAACAGATACGCAGTATTTT; CDR3: CASSSGARETDTQYF
J: TRBJ2-1; length: 14; V: TRBV6-5; D: .; size: .; DNA: TGTGCCAGCAGAAACCGAGGGATGGGCAATGAGCAGTTCTTC; CDR3: CASRNRGMGNEQFF
J: TRBJ2-7; length: 15; V: TRBV5-4; D: TRBD2; size: .; DNA: TGTGCCAGCAGCCCTGGGACTAGCGACTCCTACGAGCAGTACTTC; CDR3: CASSPGTSDSYEQYF
J: TRBJ2-5; length: 19; V: TRBV12-5; D: TRBD1; size: .; DNA: TGTGCTAGTGGTTTGGTACTTTTTGGACAGGGACGGGGGCAAGAGACCCAGTACTTC; CDR3: CASGLVLFGQGRGQETQYF
J: TRBJ2-3; length: 13; V: TRBV5-8; D: .; size: .; DNA: TGTGCCAGCAGCTTGGCCAAGGCAGATACGCAGTATTTT; CDR3: CASSLAKADTQYF
J: TRBJ1-1; length: 13; V: TRBV6-4; D: .; size: .; DNA: TGTGCCAGCAGATTACAGCCAAACACTGAAGCTTTCTTT; CDR3: CASRLQPNTEAFF
J: TRBJ2-1; length: 17; V: TRBV6-1; D: TRBD1; size: .; DNA: TGTGCCAGCAGTGAGATAGGGACAGGGTCCTCCTACAATGAGCAGTTCTTC; CDR3: CASSEIGTGSSYNEQFF
J: TRBJ1-5; length: 14; V: TRBV4-1; D: .; size: few; DNA: TGCGCCAGCAGCCAAACGGGTACCGGCCAGCCCCAGCATTTT; CDR3: CASSQTGTGQPQHF
J: TRBJ2-5; length: 19; V: TRBV11-2; D: .; size: few; DNA: TGTGCCAGCAGCCCTAGTGGGTGGGTTGCGGGGTCTAGGAAAGAGACCCAGTACTTC; CDR3: CASSPSGWVAGSRKETQYF
J: TRBJ2-1; length: 14; V: TRBV20-1; D: TRBD2; size: .; DNA: TGCAGTGCTAGTTCGGCGGGAGATTACAATGAGCAGTTCTTC; CDR3: CSASSAGDYNEQFF
J: TRBJ1-4; length: 15; V: TRBV30; D: .; size: .; DNA: TGTGCCTCTACCACTGGAGGTTCAACTAATGAAAAACTGTTTTTT; CDR3: CASTTGGSTNEKLFF
J: TRBJ2-3; length: 15; V: TRBV4-1; D: .; size: .; DNA: TGCGCCAGCAGTCAAGCCGGACTTTTCACAGATACGCAGTATTTT; CDR3: CASSQAGLFTDTQYF
J: TRBJ2-5; length: 16; V: TRBV7-8; D: TRBD2; size: .; DNA: TGTGCCAGCAGAGGACTAGCGGGGGGGCTGGGGGAGACCCAGTACTTC; CDR3: CASRGLAGGLGETQYF
J: TRBJ2-3; length: 13; V: TRBV5-1; D: .; size: few; DNA: TGCGCCAGCAGCTTGGGGGCTACAGATACGCAGTATTTT; CDR3: CASSLGATDTQYF
J: TRBJ2-3; length: 15; V: TRBV24-1; D: TRBD1; size: .; DNA: TGTGCCACCTCGCAGAGCGACAGGGGGCGAGATACGCAGTATTTT; CDR3: CATSQSDRGRDTQYF
J: TRBJ2-6; length: 14; V: TRBV5-4; D: .; size: .; DNA: TGTGCCAGCAGCCTTAGCTCTGGGGCCAACGTCCTGACTTTC; CDR3: CASSLSSGANVLTF
J: TRBJ1-5; length: 14; V: TRBV20-1; D: TRBD1; size: .; DNA: TGCAGTGCTAGTAAAACAGGGGGCGGTCAGCCCCAGCATTTT; CDR3: CSASKTGGGQPQHF
J: TRBJ1-6; length: 13; V: TRBV12-3/TRBV12-4; D: TRBD1; size: once; DNA: TGTGCCAGCAGTTTAGTACAGGGGTTGCCCCTCCACTTT; CDR3: CASSLVQGLPLHF
J: TRBJ1-4; length: 12; V: TRBV29-1; D: .; size: .; DNA: TGCAGCGTTGAGGGCAGGGATGAAAAACTGTTTTTT; CDR3: CSVEGRDEKLFF
J: TRBJ2-1; length: 14; V: TRBV7-9; D: TRBD2; size: .; DNA: TGTGCCAGCAGCTTAGGCGGGGGGTACAATGAGCAGTTCTTC; CDR3: CASSLGGGYNEQFF
J: TRBJ2-3; length: 14; V: TRBV9; D: .; size: .; DNA: TGTGCCAGCAGCCCTCGCAGCCCCACAGATACGCAGTATTTT; CDR3: CASSPRSPTDTQYF
J: TRBJ2-7; length: 16; V: TRBV19; D: TRBD2; size: .; DNA: TGTGCCAGTAGTAGCCAAAGTGGGGGGGGTGTATTGCAGCAGTACTTC; CDR3: CASSSQSGGGVLQQYF
J: TRBJ1-2; length: 16; V: TRBV5-4; D: TRBD1; size: .; DNA: TGTGCCAGCAGCTTAGATAGGACAGGGGGCGCGGAAGGCTACACCTTC; CDR3: CASSLDRTGGAEGYTF
J: TRBJ2-7; length: 16; V: TRBV5-4; D: TRBD1; size: .; DNA: TGTGCCAGCAGCCTACGTAGGACAGGGGGGTCTTACGAGCAGTACTTC; CDR3: CASSLRRTGGSYEQYF